This TCR beta chain emerged from a study of somatic mutations in cytotoxic T cells in rheumatoid arthritis (TCRdb year 2017). Looking at the study overall: Before any treatment started and right after they were diagnosed, patients gave peripheral blood samples (under 32 ml EDTA). Patients and controls did not essentially differ in median age, which was nearly identical between the groups. Some T-cell populations stained with V beta antibodies were sorted by flow on a FACSAria II or Sony SH800 to nearly 100% purity, with sorted V beta1+ cells additionally subjected to TCRB sequencing. TCRB deep sequencing covered approximately 64 patients with rheumatoid arthritis along with 20 healthy controls. Whether expanded CD8+ T-cell clones in untreated, newly diagnosed rheumatoid arthritis carry somatic mutations was the study question, and clonality was characterized with TCRB deep sequencing.

As to this clone: Its target antigen remains unknown. No quality values exist for individual bases; no much larger clone is one base distant.

CD4+ and CD8+ cells were isolated by positive magnetic bead selection on an AutoMACS, and purity was checked by flow cytometry. After a first flow cytometry screen using a TCR V beta antibody panel, clonal expansions were characterized through TCRB deep sequencing of sorted CD8+ fractions. Peripheral blood mononuclear cells were isolated by Ficoll-Paque PLUS density gradient separation. Nucleospin Tissue or Tissue XS kits were used to extract DNA from CD4-enriched, CD8-enriched or PBMC samples, and a Qubit 2.0 fluorometer was used for quantification. Genomic DNA underwent TCRB CDR3 sequencing using the immunoSEQ assay. In the paper's pipeline: Patient CD8+ clones larger than 1% were compared against published virus-specific TCRB sequences, and only a few matched. Only productive TCRB rearrangements were included in the analyses. Clonality was expressed as a Shannon entropy-based productive clonality index, with each clone defined by a unique TCRB CDR3 sequence. Repertoire overlap between two samples was calculated from the template counts of each clone relative to total templates per sample. A correlation with a Spearman r of about 0.58 was found between V-gene usage by flow cytometry and V-gene usage by TCRB sequencing. Sourced from immuneACCESS, this table was stored by TCRdb with only in-frame sequences that have V and J called. A share of the clones is absent; for the studies checked, an unresolved V gene accounts for under half, and the remainder has no known explanation. The DNA gave D and trimming, while V, J and clone size come from that table. This sample holds over a thousand clones; about 80% were observed only once. The ten most abundant clones make up 14% of the sample.

There are 13 amino acids in the CDR3, from cysteine to phenylalanine inclusive. Solely the CDR3 DNA is kept, with 39 bases framed from the first base. CDR1 and CDR2 are read off the germline V gene (reference sequence) as GTSNPN and SVGIG. A distance of 4 bases separates the germline ends of V and J, which lose 0 bases and 1 base respectively. Broad study findings and their caveats: An increase of CD8+ clonality with age was seen in patients (Spearman r ≈ 0.5) but not in healthy controls. The slight TRBV07 underrepresentation in patients was not adjusted for multiple comparisons. Viral specificity could not be ruled out by absence from virus-specific databases, and the antigen targets of the expanded CD8+ clones remained unknown. Several identical CD8+ TCRB sequences were found in both blood and synovial fluid, and in about an eighth of the 65 patients the largest CD8+ clone exceeded 20% of CD8+ cells. There was no significant difference in CD8+ T-cell clonality between rheumatoid arthritis patients and age-matched healthy controls.

The specimen was CD8+ T cells sorted from blood. Recombination joined TRBV30 with TRBJ1-5; confidence is insufficient to name the D gene. This clonotype originated in an adult with rheumatoid arthritis. DNA sequence: TGTGCCTGGAGTGTAGGAAGCAATCAGCCCCAGCATTTT. This is translated as CAWSVGSNQPQHF.